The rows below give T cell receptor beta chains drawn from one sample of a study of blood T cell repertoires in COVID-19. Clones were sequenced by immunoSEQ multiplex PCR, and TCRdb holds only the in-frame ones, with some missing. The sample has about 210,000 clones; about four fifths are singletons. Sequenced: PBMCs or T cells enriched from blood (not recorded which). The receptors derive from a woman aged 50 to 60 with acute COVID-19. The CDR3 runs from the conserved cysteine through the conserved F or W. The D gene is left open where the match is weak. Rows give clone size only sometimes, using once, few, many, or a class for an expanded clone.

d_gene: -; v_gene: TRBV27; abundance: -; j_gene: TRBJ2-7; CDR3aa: CASSSFRGAVGSYEQYF; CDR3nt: TGTGCCAGCAGTTCCTTCAGGGGGGCAGTTGGGTCCTACGAGCAGTACTTC
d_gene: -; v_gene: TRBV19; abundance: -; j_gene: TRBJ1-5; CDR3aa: CASSARTVGSSNQPQHF; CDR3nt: TGTGCCAGTAGTGCCCGGACAGTGGGATCGAGCAATCAGCCCCAGCATTTT
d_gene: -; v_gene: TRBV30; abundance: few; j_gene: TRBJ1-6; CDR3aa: CAWTTGGGSPLHF; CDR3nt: TGTGCCTGGACCACCGGGGGGGGATCACCCCTCCACTTT
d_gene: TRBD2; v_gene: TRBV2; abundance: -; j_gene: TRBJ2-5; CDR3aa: CASILRRGTRQETQYF; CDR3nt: TGTGCCAGCATTCTAAGGCGGGGGACCCGACAAGAGACCCAGTACTTC
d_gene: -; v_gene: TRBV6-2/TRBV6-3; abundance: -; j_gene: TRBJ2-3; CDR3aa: CASSALRPDTQYF; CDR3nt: TGTGCCAGCAGTGCACTAAGACCCGATACGCAGTATTTT
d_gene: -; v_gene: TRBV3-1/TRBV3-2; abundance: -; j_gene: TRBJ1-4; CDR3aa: CASSLLGGGLFF; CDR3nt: TGTGCCAGCAGCCTCCTGGGAGGGGGTCTGTTTTTT
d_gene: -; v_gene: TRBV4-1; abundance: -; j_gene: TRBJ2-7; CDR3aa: CASSQDRGFYEQYF; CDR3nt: TGCGCCAGCAGCCAAGACAGGGGATTCTACGAGCAGTACTTC
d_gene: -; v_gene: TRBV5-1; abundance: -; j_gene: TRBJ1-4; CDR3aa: CASSTTGRTNEKLFF; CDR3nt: TGCGCCAGCAGCACAACAGGGCGAACTAATGAAAAACTGTTTTTT
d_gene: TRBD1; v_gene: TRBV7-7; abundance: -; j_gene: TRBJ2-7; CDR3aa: CASSAGQGGYEQYF; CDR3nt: TGTGCTAGCAGCGCCGGACAGGGGGGCTACGAGCAGTACTTC
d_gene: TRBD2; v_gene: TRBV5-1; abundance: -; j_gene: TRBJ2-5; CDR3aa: CASSLVGLAGGQETQYF; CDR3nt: TGCGCCAGCAGCTTGGTCGGACTAGCGGGGGGGCAAGAGACCCAGTACTTC
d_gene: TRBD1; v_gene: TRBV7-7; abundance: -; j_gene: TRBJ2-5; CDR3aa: CASSSTGLETQYF; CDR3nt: TGTGCCAGCAGCTCGACAGGGCTGGAGACCCAGTACTTC
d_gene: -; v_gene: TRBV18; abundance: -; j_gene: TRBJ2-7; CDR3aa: CASSPSGSEQYF; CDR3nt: TGTGCCAGCTCACCATCAGGGTCTGAGCAGTACTTC
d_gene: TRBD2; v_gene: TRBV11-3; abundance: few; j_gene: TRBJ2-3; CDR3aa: CASSSPETWTSGVSDTQYF; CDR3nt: TGTGCCAGCAGCTCACCCGAAACTTGGACTAGCGGGGTGTCAGATACGCAGTATTTT
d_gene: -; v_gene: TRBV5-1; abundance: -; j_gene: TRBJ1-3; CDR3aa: CASSLSGGAISGNTIYF; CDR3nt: TGCGCCAGCAGCTTGAGCGGCGGGGCGATCTCTGGAAACACCATATATTTT
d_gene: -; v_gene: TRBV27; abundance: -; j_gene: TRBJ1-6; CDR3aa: CASSPIQNSPLHF; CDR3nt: TGTGCCAGCAGTCCGATACAGAATTCACCCCTCCACTTT
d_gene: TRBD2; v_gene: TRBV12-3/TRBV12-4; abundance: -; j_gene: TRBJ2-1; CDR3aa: CASSLSGGAEQFF; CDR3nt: TGTGCCAGCAGTTTAAGCGGGGGGGCCGAGCAGTTCTTC
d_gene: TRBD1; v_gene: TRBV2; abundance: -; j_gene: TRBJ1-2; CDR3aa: CASSRQGSNYGYTF; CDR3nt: TGTGCCAGCAGCCGACAGGGATCAAACTATGGCTACACCTTC